This T cell receptor (beta chain) stems from a study of T cells after posttransplantation cyclophosphamide. Notes on the study in general: Skin or GI-infiltrating T cells shared few TRB sequences with blood. Later post-transplant blood repertoires were often dominated by donor CD8+ memory clones.

The naive gate required viable CD3+CD4+ or CD3+CD8+ cells with CCR7+CD45RA+CD45RO-CD95-CD27+CD28+ phenotype. The related graft donor's blood sample was taken on the day of bone marrow donation. Deletions cut 5 bases from V and 5 bases from J, with 20 bases between. This CDR3 has 16 amino acids. Germline loops: CDR1 MNHEY, CDR2 SMNVEV (reference sequence). Here immunoSEQ multiplex PCR was the method, and the copy in TCRdb shows in-frame clones only, minus some. The table shows approximately 28,000 clones, with about 90% occurring only once. Worth noting for this clone: The antigen is unknown.

The chain uses TRBV27 and TRBJ2-3; D may be TRBD1 (7 bases). The clonotype originates from a woman aged 55-70 years in good health, CMV-negative, and a related stem cell transplant donor. The sample was naive CD4+ T cells sorted from PBMCs. The CDR3 DNA sequence: TGTGCCAGCAGTCTCAACAGGGGACTCCGGGGAGATACGCAGTATTTT. Translating it yields CASSLNRGLRGDTQYF.